Presented here are 30 T cell receptor beta chains from one specimen sequenced in a study of T cells in Graves' hyperthyroidism and ophthalmopathy. The investigators amplified TCR beta CDR3 regions from RNA transcripts. Researchers ran a first-round RT-PCR on the TCR CDR3 using the HTBI primer set. MiXCR was run by TCRdb on the multiplex PCR reads, yielding one entry per CDR3 protein. The sample yields 250,000 to 300,000 distinct CDR3 sequences, roughly a fifth seen once. The sample comprised blood. The receptors shown here come from a man aged 50-60 years with Graves' ophthalmopathy.

The chain links TRBV28 to TRBJ2-7, with TRBD1 identical over 10 bases. V shed 6 bases and J 2 bases; nucleotides not matched to a gene: 7. This CDR3 has 15 residues. The germline V gene encodes CDR1 MDHEN and CDR2 SYDVKM. Here the CDR3 reads CASSRAGQGAYEQYF. The CDR3 nucleotides are TGTGCCAGCAGCCGAGCAGGACAGGGGGCCTACGAGCAGTACTTC. Full variable domain (remainder filled in from reference TRBV28 and TRBJ2-7): DVKVTQSSRYLVKRTGEKVFLECVQDMDHENMFWYRQDPGLGLRLIYFSYDVKMKEKGDIPEGYSVSREKKERFSLILESASTNQTSMYLCASSRAGQGAYEQYFGPGTRLTVT.

The chain recombines TRBV6-1 with TRBJ1-5; tentative D call: TRBD1 (6 bases). Germline CDR1 is MNHNS and CDR2 is SASEGT. Trimming left V 0 bases short and J 4 bases short, with 13 bases between. CDR3 length: 16 amino acids. The CDR3 region is CASSEAGGYGNQPQHF. In DNA form, the CDR3 reads TGTGCCAGCAGTGAAGCAGGGGGGTATGGTAATCAGCCCCAGCATTTT.

This clonotype was counted ten times or more. The chain has TRBV12-3 or TRBV12-4 and TRBJ2-7; 8 bases line up with TRBD1. The CDR3 runs 15 residues. The J segment lost 0 bases and the V segment lost 7 bases, leaving 8 bases of the junction unmatched. Here the CDR3 DNA reads TGTGCCAGCACCGAGGGACAGGTGAGCTCCTACGAGCAGTACTTC. Protein product: CASTEGQVSSYEQYF.

V is TRBV20-1 and J is TRBJ1-5; TRBD1 is a possible D gene (6 bases). The CDR3 covers 11 residues. V was cut by 6 bases and J by 7 bases, with 10 bases left in between. Germline V CDR1 and CDR2: DFQATT, SNEGSKA (reference sequence). CDR3 coding DNA: TGCAGTGCAGGGGGTAAACAGCCCCAGCATTTT. Translating gives CSAGGKQPQHF.

This clonotype has more than one count but fewer than ten. The J gene is TRBJ2-7, the V gene TRBV7-9, with 16 nucleotides matching TRBD2. From germline, CDR1 is SEHNR and CDR2 FQNEAQ (reference sequence). The CDR3 is made up of 18 amino acids. After removal of 5 bases from V and 4 bases from J, the junction contained 11 bases not matched to a gene. The CDR3 loop is CASSPMGLAGGSYYEQYF. CDR3 in DNA: TGTGCCAGCAGCCCTATGGGACTAGCGGGAGGGTCTTATTACGAGCAGTACTTC.

The chain links TRBV6-1 to TRBJ1-5; possible D gene TRBD1, 5 bases. Looked up from germline, CDR1 is MNHNS and CDR2 is SASEGT. V gave up 5 bases and J gave up 4 bases, with 9 bases separating them. The CDR3 loop spans 13 amino acids. The CDR3 coding sequence is TGTGCCAGCAGTAAGACAGATAATCAGCCCCAGCATTTT. It is translated as CASSKTDNQPQHF.

This clonotype was seen more than once but under ten times. The V call is TRBV29-1, the J call TRBJ2-1; D perhaps matches TRBD1 (5 bases). Between the trimmed V and J ends, which lost 6 bases and 3 bases, there was a span of 6 bases. CDR3 length equals 11 residues. From germline, CDR1 is SQVTM and CDR2 ANQGSEA. The CDR3 sequence is CSVGHYNEQFF. CDR3 coding DNA: TGCAGCGTAGGACACTACAATGAGCAGTTCTTC.

Only a few counts were recorded for this clonotype. It may be a read error: a sequence one base away is much more abundant. The chain couples TRBV30 to TRBJ2-7, with 11 nucleotides matching TRBD2. The CDR3 covers 14 residues. Looked up from germline, CDR1 is GTSNPN and CDR2 is SVGIG (reference sequence). In DNA, the CDR3 is TGTGCCTGGACCCTAGCGGGAGGATCCTACGAGCAGCACTTC. Its translation is CAWTLAGGSYEQHF. Full variable domain (rest looked up from reference TRBV30 and TRBJ2-7): SQTIHQWPATLVQPVGSPLSLECTVEGTSNPNLYWYRQAAGRGLQLLFYSVGIGQISSEVPQNLSASRPQDRQFILSSKKLLLSDSGFYLCAWTLAGGSYEQHFGPGTRLTVT.

The rearrangement joins TRBV14 to TRBJ2-7; D may be TRBD1 (5 bases). Germline V CDR1 and CDR2: SGHDN, FVKESK. The CDR3 extends over 14 amino acids. V dropped 3 bases and J dropped 0 bases, with 9 bases sitting between them. For the CDR3, the DNA is TGTGCCAGCAGCCAGACTCAGGGCTCCTACGAGCAGTACTTC. It codes for CASSQTQGSYEQYF.

The chain employs TRBV27 and TRBJ2-7; TRBD1 might be the D (5 bases). Per germline, CDR1 MNHEY and CDR2 SMNVEV (reference sequence). The length of the CDR3 is 16 residues. V lost 3 bases to trimming and J lost 0 bases, with 15 bases between them. The CDR3 DNA is TGTGCCAGCAGTTTCACCCCTCAGGGATTCTCCTACGAGCAGTACTTC. Its translation: CASSFTPQGFSYEQYF.

In this sample, this clonotype turned up a few times. The J gene is TRBJ2-7, the V gene TRBV19, with TRBD2 matching 9 bases. The V segment lost 3 bases and the J segment 0 bases; nucleotides outside the gene matches: 0. Germline CDR1 LNHDA, CDR2 SQIVND (reference sequence). This CDR3 region has 14 residues. The CDR3 coding sequence is TGTGCCAGTAGTATTAGCGGGAGCTCCTACGAGCAGTACTTC. It translates to CASSISGSSYEQYF.

The V and J genes are TRBV6-1 and TRBJ2-3; weak D call: TRBD2 (5 bases). Per germline, CDR1 MNHNS and CDR2 SASEGT. The ends were cut back, 2 bases at V and 0 bases at J, with 9 bases in the middle. The CDR3 consists of 15 residues. CDR3 nucleotide sequence: TGTGCCAGCAGTGAAAGCGGAGTAAGCACAGATACGCAGTATTTT. Protein sequence: CASSESGVSTDTQYF.

This clonotype has a count of ten or more. V gene TRBV11-2 combines with J gene TRBJ2-5; possibly TRBD1 or TRBD2 for D (5 bases each). CDR1 is SGHAT, CDR2 FQNNGV, per germline. Trimming took off 4 bases at V and 1 base at J, with 10 bases between the two ends. CDR3 size: 14 residues. CDR3 region: CASSSGTRQETQYF. The CDR3 nucleotides are TGTGCCAGCAGCTCCGGGACCCGCCAAGAGACCCAGTACTTC.

Concerning this clonotype: One base away lies a much larger clone, so this may be a sequencing read error. V and J are TRBV29-1 and TRBJ2-5; D uncertain. This CDR3 is 15 amino acids long. The V and J ends lost 4 bases and 1 base respectively, with 16 bases between them. The V gene's germline CDR1 is SQVTM and CDR2 ANQGSEA. The CDR3 here is CSVVGHGRSQETQYF. DNA of the CDR3: TGCAGCGTTGTAGGGCACGGAAGGTCCCAAGAGACCCAGTACTTC.

This clonotype was observed a handful of times. The chain combines TRBV7-9 with TRBJ2-1; tentative D call: TRBD1 (6 bases). CDR1 and CDR2 (germline): SEHNR, FQNEAQ (reference sequence). Trimming cost V 5 bases and J 1 base, with 12 bases left between them. CDR3 length equals 15 residues. DNA of the CDR3: TGTGCCAGCAGCCCCCGACAGGTTTCCTACAATGAGCAGTTCTTC. Amino acids: CASSPRQVSYNEQFF.

This chain uses TRBV24-1 with TRBJ2-1; 7 bases agree with TRBD2. The CDR3 is 14 residues long. Trimming cost V 5 bases and J 7 bases; bases outside gene matches: 7. CDR1 and CDR2 (germline): KGHDR, SFDVKD. CDR3 amino acids: CATSGSGIRNEQFF. The CDR3 nucleotides read TGTGCCACCAGTGGGAGCGGGATACGGAATGAGCAGTTCTTC.

The rearrangement uses TRBV10-1 and TRBJ2-4; a possible D gene is TRBD2 (7 bases). Between the trimmed V and J ends, which lost 8 bases and 0 bases, there was a span of 17 bases. Germline V gives CDR1 WNHNN, CDR2 SYGVQD (reference sequence). CDR3 length: 16 residues. The CDR3 DNA reads TGCGCCAGCGGGGGGGGGCGGCCACTAGCCAAAAACATTCAGTACTTC. Translating gives CASGGGRPLAKNIQYF.

The rearrangement joins TRBV5-8 to TRBJ2-7; TRBD1 agrees at 8 bases. The CDR3 extends over 15 amino acids. CDR1 is SGHTS, CDR2 YDEGEE, per germline. The J segment lost 3 bases and the V segment lost 0 bases, leaving 5 bases of the junction unmatched. CDR3 nucleotides: TGTGCCAGCAGCTTGGCGGCACAGGGGGTCTACGAGCAGTACTTC. It yields the protein CASSLAAQGVYEQYF.

This clonotype was seen at least ten times. This chain connects TRBV11-3 to TRBJ2-1, with D unclear. This CDR3 contains 16 residues. The germline V and J ends were trimmed by 0 bases and 0 bases, with 9 bases remaining between them. The V gene's germline CDR1 is SGHNT and CDR2 YENEEA. The CDR3 region is CASSLDGVSSYNEQFF. In nucleotides, the CDR3 is TGTGCCAGCAGCTTAGATGGGGTGAGCTCCTACAATGAGCAGTTCTTC. The full variable domain, with the rest looked up from reference TRBV11-3 and TRBJ2-1, is EAGVVQSPRYKIIEKKQPVAFWCNPISGHNTLYWYLQNLGQGPELLIRYENEEAVDDSQLPKDRFSAERLKGVDSTLKIQPAELGDSAVYLCASSLDGVSSYNEQFFGPGTRLTVL.

This clonotype turned up a few times. The CDR3 DNA follows: TGTGCCAGCAGTTTATCCTTAGGCGGGAGGGCCGGAGAGACCCAGTACTTC. The encoded protein is CASSLSLGGRAGETQYF. The chain carries TRBV28 and TRBJ2-5; 9 bases map to TRBD2. The V segment lost 1 base and the J segment 4 bases; nucleotides outside the gene matches: 10. The germline CDR1 and CDR2 sequences are MDHEN and SYDVKM. The CDR3 spans 17 residues.

The chain employs TRBV6-1 and TRBJ1-1; no clear D. V lost 6 bases and J lost 3, with 14 bases in between. The CDR3 length is 14 residues. Germline V gene data show CDR1 as MNHNS and CDR2 as SASEGT. CDR3 residues: CASSRMTPDTEAFF. CDR3 bases: TGTGCCAGCAGCAGGATGACGCCGGACACTGAAGCTTTCTTT.

The chain couples TRBV28 to TRBJ1-4; a possible D gene is TRBD1 (5 bases). V was clipped by 5 bases and J by 4 bases, with 14 bases between them. The CDR3 contains 15 residues. Per the germline V gene, CDR1 is MDHEN and CDR2 is SYDVKM. The CDR3 nucleotides are TGTGCCAGCAGTCCCGGGACGATCCGTAATGAAAAACTGTTTTTT. As protein: CASSPGTIRNEKLFF.

The chain uses TRBV12-3 or TRBV12-4 and TRBJ1-5; TRBD1 is a possible D gene (5 bases). This CDR3 region has 13 residues. Trimming left V 5 bases short and J 4 bases short, with 9 bases between. The CDR3 sequence is CASSQQENQPQHF. The CDR3, as DNA: TGTGCCAGCAGTCAACAGGAGAATCAGCCCCAGCATTTT.

This clonotype showed up many times. The chain is built from TRBV28 and TRBJ2-1, with D uncertain. The CDR3 totals 14 residues. Trimming took off 3 bases at V and 0 bases at J, with 6 bases between the two ends. The germline CDR1 and CDR2 sequences are MDHEN and SYDVKM. DNA of the CDR3: TGTGCCAGCAGTTTGGGTAGCTCCTACAATGAGCAGTTCTTC. It encodes CASSLGSSYNEQFF. Full variable domain (rest looked up from reference TRBV28 and TRBJ2-1): DVKVTQSSRYLVKRTGEKVFLECVQDMDHENMFWYRQDPGLGLRLIYFSYDVKMKEKGDIPEGYSVSREKKERFSLILESASTNQTSMYLCASSLGSSYNEQFFGPGTRLTVL.

Remarks on this clonotype: A junction end diverges from the germline sequence, so it may reflect a read error. The J gene is TRBJ1-2, the V gene TRBV20-1; possibly TRBD1 for D (6 bases). CDR1 is DFQATT and CDR2 is SNEGSKA in the germline V gene (reference sequence). The CDR3 is made up of 12 amino acids. The CDR3 loop reads CGAKGGIYGYTF. The CDR3 DNA follows: TGCGGTGCTAAGGGGGGTATCTATGGCTACACCTTC.

A note on this clonotype: A clone one base away is much larger, so this may be a read error. CDR3 DNA sequence: TGTGCCGGCAGTGAAGCGCATACAGGGCGGTCCAACGAGCAGTACTTC. It encodes CAGSEAHTGRSNEQYF. The chain links TRBV6-1 to TRBJ2-7; D is perhaps TRBD1 (6 bases). CDR1 is MNHNS and CDR2 is SASEGT in the germline V gene. The CDR3 is made up of 16 amino acids.

This clonotype was counted ten times or more. The V gene is TRBV11-2, the J gene TRBJ2-3, with D unresolved. V was shortened by 5 bases and J by 6 bases, with 9 bases between the two germline ends. In germline, CDR1 is SGHAT, CDR2 FQNNGV. This CDR3 is 12 amino acids long. In nucleotides, the CDR3 is TGTGCCAGCAGCCGTACAGAGGATACGCAGTATTTT. It yields the protein CASSRTEDTQYF.

This clonotype has only a few counts. CDR3 protein: CASSSKGPTNEKLFF. The CDR3, as DNA: TGTGCCAGCAGCTCGAAGGGGCCAACTAATGAAAAACTGTTTTTT. V gene TRBV7-9 combines with J gene TRBJ1-4, with D possibly TRBD1 on 5 matching bases. V lost 4 bases and J lost 0, with 9 bases in between. This CDR3 comprises 15 residues. Germline assignment: CDR1 SEHNR and CDR2 FQNEAQ (reference sequence).

The chain uses TRBV19 and TRBJ2-1, with TRBD2 matching 7 bases. J lost 4 bases, V lost 2 bases, and 5 bases had no gene match. Germline CDR1 and CDR2: LNHDA and SQIVND (reference sequence). The length of the CDR3 is 15 residues. CDR3 nucleotide sequence: TGTGCCAGTAGTATACGGGGGACTATTTACAATGAGCAGTTCTTC. Amino acid sequence: CASSIRGTIYNEQFF.

This rearrangement joins TRBV20-1 to TRBJ2-5, with 7 bases lining up with TRBD2. Losses at the gene ends were 3 bases for V and 2 bases for J; bases not matched to a gene: 9. Per germline, CDR1 DFQATT and CDR2 SNEGSKA (reference sequence). This CDR3 contains 15 residues. For the CDR3, the DNA is TGCAGTGCTAGTCGTGGGACTAACCTTCAAGAGACCCAGTACTTC. Amino acid sequence: CSASRGTNLQETQYF.